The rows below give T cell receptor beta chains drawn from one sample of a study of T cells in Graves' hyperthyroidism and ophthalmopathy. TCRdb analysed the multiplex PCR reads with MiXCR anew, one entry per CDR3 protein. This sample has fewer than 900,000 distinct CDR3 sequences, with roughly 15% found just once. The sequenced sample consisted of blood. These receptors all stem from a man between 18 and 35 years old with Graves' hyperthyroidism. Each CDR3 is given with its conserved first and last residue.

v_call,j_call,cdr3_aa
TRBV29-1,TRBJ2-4,CSVVRFKGKNIQYF
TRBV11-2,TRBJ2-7,CASSLGFRRGVAEQYF
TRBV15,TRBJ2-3,CATSRDLTTQYF
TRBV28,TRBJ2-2,CASSHRGELFF
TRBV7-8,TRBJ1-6,CASSLVRGQGIRPLHF
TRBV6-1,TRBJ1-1,CASGLDRLNTEAFF
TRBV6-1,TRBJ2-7,CASSEARWLAGRQYF
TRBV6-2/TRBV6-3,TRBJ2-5,CASRTSLQETQYF
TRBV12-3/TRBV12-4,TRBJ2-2,CASSGRDRGPNTGELFF
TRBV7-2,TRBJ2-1,CASSLGHRDSPPYNEQFF
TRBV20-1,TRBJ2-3,CSAREDRGSPSTDTQYF
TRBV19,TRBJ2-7,CASSIQGHSYEQYF
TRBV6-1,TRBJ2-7,CASRDDRGQSEQYF
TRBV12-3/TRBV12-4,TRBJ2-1,CAGAPGTGTGVSYNEQFF
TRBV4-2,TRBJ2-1,CASSQLGLAGANEQFF
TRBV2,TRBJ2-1,CASSERAVDEQFF
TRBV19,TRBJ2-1,CASTPDRGPYNEQFF
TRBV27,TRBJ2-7,CATKMTGVPYEQYF